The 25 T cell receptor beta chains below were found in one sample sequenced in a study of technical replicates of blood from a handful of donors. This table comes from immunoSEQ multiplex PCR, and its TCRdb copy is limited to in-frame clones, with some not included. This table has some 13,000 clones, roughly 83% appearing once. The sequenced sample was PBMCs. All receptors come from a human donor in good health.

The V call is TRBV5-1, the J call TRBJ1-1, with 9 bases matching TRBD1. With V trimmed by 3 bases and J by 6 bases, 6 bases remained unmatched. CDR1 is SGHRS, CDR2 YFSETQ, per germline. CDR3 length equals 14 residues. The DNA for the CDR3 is TGCGCCAGCAGCTCGGGACAGGGATCGTCTGAAGCTTTCTTT. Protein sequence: CASSSGQGSSEAFF.

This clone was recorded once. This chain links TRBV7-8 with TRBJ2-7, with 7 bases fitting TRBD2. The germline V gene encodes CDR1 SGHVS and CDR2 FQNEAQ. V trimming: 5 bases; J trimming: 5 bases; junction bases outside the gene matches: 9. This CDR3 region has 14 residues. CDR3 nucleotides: TGTGCCAGCAGCACCCGGACTAGGAAAAACGAGCAGTACTTC. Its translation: CASSTRTRKNEQYF. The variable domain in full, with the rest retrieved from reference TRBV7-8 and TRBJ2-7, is GAGVSQSPRYKVAKRGQDVALRCDPISGHVSLFWYQQALGQGPEFLTYFQNEAQLDKSGLPSDRFFAERPEGSVSTLKIQRTQQEDSAVYLCASSTRTRKNEQYFGPGTRLTVT.

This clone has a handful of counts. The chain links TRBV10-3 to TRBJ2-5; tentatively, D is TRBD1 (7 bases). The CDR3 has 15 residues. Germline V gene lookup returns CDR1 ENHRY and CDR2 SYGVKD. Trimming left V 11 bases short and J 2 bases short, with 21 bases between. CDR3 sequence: CASGGRRVEQETQYF. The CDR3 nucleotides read TGTGCCTCAGGGGGGAGGCGGGTGGAACAAGAGACCCAGTACTTC.

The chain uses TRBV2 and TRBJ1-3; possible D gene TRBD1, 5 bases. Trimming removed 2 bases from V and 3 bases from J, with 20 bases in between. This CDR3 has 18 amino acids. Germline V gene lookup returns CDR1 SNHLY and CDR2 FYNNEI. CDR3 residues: CASSERGLQEGSGNTIYF. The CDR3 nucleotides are TGTGCCAGCAGTGAAAGGGGACTCCAAGAAGGCAGTGGAAACACCATATATTTT.

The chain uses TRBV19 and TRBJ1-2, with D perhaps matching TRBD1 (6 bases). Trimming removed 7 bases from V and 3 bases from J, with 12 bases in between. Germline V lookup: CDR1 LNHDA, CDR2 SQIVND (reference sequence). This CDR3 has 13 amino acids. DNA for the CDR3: TGTGCCAGTACCCCCGAGGGGGACTATGGCTACACCTTC. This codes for CASTPEGDYGYTF.

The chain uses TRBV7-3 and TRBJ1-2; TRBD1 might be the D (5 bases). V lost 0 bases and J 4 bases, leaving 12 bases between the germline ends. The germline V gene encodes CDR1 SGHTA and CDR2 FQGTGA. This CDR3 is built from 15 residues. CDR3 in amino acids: CASSLTDIYPYGYTF. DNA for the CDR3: TGTGCCAGCAGCTTAACGGACATATACCCCTATGGCTACACCTTC.

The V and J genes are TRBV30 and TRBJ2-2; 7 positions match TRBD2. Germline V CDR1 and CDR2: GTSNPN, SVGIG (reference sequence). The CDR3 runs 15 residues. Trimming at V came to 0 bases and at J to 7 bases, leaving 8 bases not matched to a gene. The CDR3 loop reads CAWSVGGSVSGELFF. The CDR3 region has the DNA TGTGCCTGGAGTGTGGGAGGGAGTGTGAGCGGGGAGCTGTTTTTT.

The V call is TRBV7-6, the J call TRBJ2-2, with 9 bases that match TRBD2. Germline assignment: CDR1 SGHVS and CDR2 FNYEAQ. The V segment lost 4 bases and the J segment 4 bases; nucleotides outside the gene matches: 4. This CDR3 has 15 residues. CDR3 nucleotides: TGTGCCAGCAGCTATAGCGGGAGAGGCACCGGGGAGCTGTTTTTT. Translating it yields CASSYSGRGTGELFF.

CDR3 region: CASSLAQRLGDTGELFF. CDR3 bases: TGTGCCAGCAGCCTAGCCCAAAGACTAGGGGACACCGGGGAGCTGTTTTTT. The gene calls are TRBV28 and TRBJ2-2; a weak D match, TRBD2 (6 bases). V was cut by 6 bases and J by 3 bases, with 20 bases left in between. Germline values: CDR1 MDHEN, CDR2 SYDVKM. This CDR3 is 17 amino acids long.

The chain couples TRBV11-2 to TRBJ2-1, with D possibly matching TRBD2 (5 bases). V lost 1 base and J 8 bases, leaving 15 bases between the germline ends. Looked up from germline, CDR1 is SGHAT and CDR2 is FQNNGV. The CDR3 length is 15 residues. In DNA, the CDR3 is TGTGCCAGCAGCTTAGTGCGGGCGGGCCTCGATGAGCAGTTCTTC. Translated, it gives CASSLVRAGLDEQFF.

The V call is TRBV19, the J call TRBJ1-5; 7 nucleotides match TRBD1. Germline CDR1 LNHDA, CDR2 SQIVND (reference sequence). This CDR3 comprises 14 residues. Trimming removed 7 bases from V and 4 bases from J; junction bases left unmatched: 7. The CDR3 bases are TGTGCCAGTAAGTCGGGACAGCGTAATCAGCCCCAGCATTTT. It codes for CASKSGQRNQPQHF. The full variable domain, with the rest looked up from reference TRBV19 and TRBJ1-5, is DGGITQSPKYLFRKEGQNVTLSCEQNLNHDAMYWYRQDPGQGLRLIYYSQIVNDFQKGDIAEGYSVSREKKESFPLTVTSAQKNPTAFYLCASKSGQRNQPQHFGDGTRLSIL.

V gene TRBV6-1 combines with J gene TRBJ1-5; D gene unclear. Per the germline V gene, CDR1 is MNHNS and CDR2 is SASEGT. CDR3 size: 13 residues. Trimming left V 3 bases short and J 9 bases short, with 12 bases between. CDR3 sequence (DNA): TGTGCCAGCAGTGAGCGCGTCCTTGGGCCCCAGCATTTT. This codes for CASSERVLGPQHF.

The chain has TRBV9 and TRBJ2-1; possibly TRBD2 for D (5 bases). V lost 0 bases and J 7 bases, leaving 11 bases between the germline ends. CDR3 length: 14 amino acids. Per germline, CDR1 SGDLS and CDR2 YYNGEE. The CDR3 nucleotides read TGTGCCAGCAGCGTAGACCCGGGGAAGAATGAGCAGTTCTTC. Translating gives CASSVDPGKNEQFF. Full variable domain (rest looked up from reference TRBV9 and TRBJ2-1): DSGVTQTPKHLITATGQRVTLRCSPRSGDLSVYWYQQSLDQGLQFLIQYYNGEERAKGNILERFSAQQFPDLHSELNLSSLELGDSALYFCASSVDPGKNEQFFGPGTRLTVL.

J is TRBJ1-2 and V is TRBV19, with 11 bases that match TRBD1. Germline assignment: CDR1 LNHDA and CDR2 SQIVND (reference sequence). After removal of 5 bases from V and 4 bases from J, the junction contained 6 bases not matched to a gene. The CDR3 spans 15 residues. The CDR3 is CASSAGTGGSYGYTF. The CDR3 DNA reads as TGTGCCAGTAGTGCAGGGACAGGGGGATCCTATGGCTACACCTTC. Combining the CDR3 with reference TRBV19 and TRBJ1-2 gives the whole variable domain DGGITQSPKYLFRKEGQNVTLSCEQNLNHDAMYWYRQDPGQGLRLIYYSQIVNDFQKGDIAEGYSVSREKKESFPLTVTSAQKNPTAFYLCASSAGTGGSYGYTFGSGTRLTVV.

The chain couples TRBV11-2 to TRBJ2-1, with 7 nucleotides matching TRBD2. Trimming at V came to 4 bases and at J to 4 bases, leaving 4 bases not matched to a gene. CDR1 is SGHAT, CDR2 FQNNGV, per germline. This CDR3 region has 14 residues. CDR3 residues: CASSSQAGYNEQFF. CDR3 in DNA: TGTGCCAGCAGCTCACAAGCGGGGTACAATGAGCAGTTCTTC. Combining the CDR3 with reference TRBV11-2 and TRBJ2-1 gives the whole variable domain EAGVAQSPRYKIIEKRQSVAFWCNPISGHATLYWYQQILGQGPKLLIQFQNNGVVDDSQLPKDRFSAERLKGVDSTLKIQPAKLEDSAVYLCASSSQAGYNEQFFGPGTRLTVL.

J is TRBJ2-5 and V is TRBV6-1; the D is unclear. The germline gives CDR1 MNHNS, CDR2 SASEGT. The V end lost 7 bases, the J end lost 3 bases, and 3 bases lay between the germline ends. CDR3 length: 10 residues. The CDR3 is CASIEETQYF. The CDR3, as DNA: TGTGCCAGCATAGAAGAGACCCAGTACTTC.

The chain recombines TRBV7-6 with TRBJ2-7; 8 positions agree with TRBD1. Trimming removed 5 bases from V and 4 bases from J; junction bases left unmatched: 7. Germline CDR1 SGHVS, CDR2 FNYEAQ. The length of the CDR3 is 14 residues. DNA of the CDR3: TGTGCCAGCAGCCCCAGACAGGGGCCTTACGAGCAGTACTTC. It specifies CASSPRQGPYEQYF.

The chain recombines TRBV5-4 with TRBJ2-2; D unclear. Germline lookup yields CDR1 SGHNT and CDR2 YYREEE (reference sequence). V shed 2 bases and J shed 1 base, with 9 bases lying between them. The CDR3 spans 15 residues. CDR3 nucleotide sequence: TGTGCCAGCAGCTTTGCCAGGTTGAACACCGGGGAGCTGTTTTTT. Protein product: CASSFARLNTGELFF.

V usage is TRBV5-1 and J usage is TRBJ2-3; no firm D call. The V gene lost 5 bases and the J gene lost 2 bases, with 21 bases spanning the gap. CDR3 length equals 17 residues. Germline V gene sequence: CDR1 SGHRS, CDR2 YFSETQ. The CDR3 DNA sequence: TGCGCCAGCAGTCCGAGGCCGGCCGAGCGAGACACAGATACGCAGTATTTT. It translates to CASSPRPAERDTDTQYF.

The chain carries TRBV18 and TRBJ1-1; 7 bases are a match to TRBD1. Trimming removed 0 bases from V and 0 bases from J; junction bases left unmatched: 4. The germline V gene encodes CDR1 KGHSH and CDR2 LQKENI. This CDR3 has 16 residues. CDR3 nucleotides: TGTGCCAGCTCACCACCTCGACAGGGATTGAACACTGAAGCTTTCTTT. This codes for CASSPPRQGLNTEAFF.

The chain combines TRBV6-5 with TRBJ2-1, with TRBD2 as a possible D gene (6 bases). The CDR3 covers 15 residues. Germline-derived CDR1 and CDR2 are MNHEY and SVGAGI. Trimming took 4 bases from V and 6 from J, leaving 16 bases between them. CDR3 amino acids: CASSSPAGSGNEQFF. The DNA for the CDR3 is TGTGCCAGCAGTTCTCCGGCGGGAAGCGGCAATGAGCAGTTCTTC.

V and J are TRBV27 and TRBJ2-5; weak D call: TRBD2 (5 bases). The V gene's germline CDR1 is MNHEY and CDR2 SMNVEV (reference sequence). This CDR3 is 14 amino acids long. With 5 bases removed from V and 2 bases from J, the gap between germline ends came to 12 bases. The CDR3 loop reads CASSLGNLQETQYF. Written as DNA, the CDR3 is TGTGCCAGCAGTCTCGGGAACCTACAAGAGACCCAGTACTTC.

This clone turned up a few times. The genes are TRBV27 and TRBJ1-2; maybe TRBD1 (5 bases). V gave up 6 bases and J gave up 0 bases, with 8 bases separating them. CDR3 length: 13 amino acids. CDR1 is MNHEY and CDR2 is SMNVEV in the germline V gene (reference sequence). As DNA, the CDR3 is TGTGCCAGCAGGCAGACAGCTAACTATGGCTACACCTTC. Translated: CASRQTANYGYTF.

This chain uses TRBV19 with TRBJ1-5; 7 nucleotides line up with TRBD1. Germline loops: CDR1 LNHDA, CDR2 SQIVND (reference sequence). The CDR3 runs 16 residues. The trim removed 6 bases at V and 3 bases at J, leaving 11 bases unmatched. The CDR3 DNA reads TGTGCCAGTAGGAGATCCCCCGGGACAGACAATCAGCCCCAGCATTTT. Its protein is CASRRSPGTDNQPQHF. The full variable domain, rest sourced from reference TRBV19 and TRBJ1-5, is DGGITQSPKYLFRKEGQNVTLSCEQNLNHDAMYWYRQDPGQGLRLIYYSQIVNDFQKGDIAEGYSVSREKKESFPLTVTSAQKNPTAFYLCASRRSPGTDNQPQHFGDGTRLSIL.

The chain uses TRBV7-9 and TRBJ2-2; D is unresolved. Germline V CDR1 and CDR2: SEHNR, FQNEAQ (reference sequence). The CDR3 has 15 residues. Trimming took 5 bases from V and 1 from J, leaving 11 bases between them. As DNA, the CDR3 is TGTGCCAGCAGCAAGCGAATAGGGAACACCGGGGAGCTGTTTTTT. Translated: CASSKRIGNTGELFF.